The 16 T cell receptor beta chains presented below share a single source sample, sequenced in a study of T cells in Graves' hyperthyroidism and ophthalmopathy. It was RNA transcripts that yielded the amplified TCR beta CDR3 regions. The primer set for the first-round RT-PCR of the TCR CDR3 was HTBI. TCRdb fed the multiplex PCR reads into MiXCR, producing one record per CDR3 protein. The sample lists about 360,000 distinct CDR3 sequences, 20% to 30% seen once, with 73% in the top ten. Sequenced: blood. Every receptor here comes from a man aged 50-59 years with Graves' hyperthyroidism.

Only a few counts were recorded for this clonotype. V usage is TRBV5-5 and J usage is TRBJ2-1; possibly TRBD1 or TRBD2 for D (6 bases each). In germline, CDR1 is SGHKS, CDR2 YYEKEE (reference sequence). The CDR3 has 15 amino acids. With 4 bases removed from V and 8 bases from J, the gap between germline ends came to 19 bases. CDR3 region: CASSVPRDGGDEQFF. CDR3 sequence (DNA): TGTGCCAGCAGCGTACCTCGGGACGGGGGCGATGAGCAGTTCTTC.

The CDR3 sequence: CASSFSSGGEQFF. The CDR3 DNA sequence: TGTGCCAGCAGTTTTTCTAGCGGGGGTGAGCAGTTCTTC. V and J are TRBV6-1 and TRBJ2-1; 10 bases map to TRBD2. Losses at the gene ends were 5 bases for V and 9 bases for J; bases not matched to a gene: 4. This CDR3 is built from 13 residues. Germline-derived CDR1 and CDR2 are MNHNS and SASEGT.

This clonotype was recorded a few times. The gene calls are TRBV20-1 and TRBJ2-5; D possibly matches TRBD1 or TRBD2 (5 bases each). This CDR3 comprises 14 residues. The V gene lost 3 bases and the J gene lost 3 bases, with 14 bases spanning the gap. Per the germline V gene, CDR1 is DFQATT and CDR2 is SNEGSKA (reference sequence). The CDR3 protein is CSARRFQGEETQYF. In nucleotides, the CDR3 is TGCAGTGCTAGGCGATTTCAGGGAGAAGAGACCCAGTACTTC.

Turning to this clonotype: A read error may explain this, as a much larger clone is one base away. This chain links TRBV11-2 with TRBJ2-1, with 12 bases that match TRBD1. This CDR3 region has 15 residues. V was clipped by 3 bases and J by 6 bases; unmatched bases: 3. The germline CDR1 and CDR2 sequences are SGHAT and FQNNGV. The CDR3 reads CASSFPGQGANEQFF. Written as DNA, the CDR3 is TGTGCCAGCAGCTTCCCGGGACAGGGGGCCAATGAGCAGTTCTTC.

This clonotype was found many times. As DNA, the CDR3 is TGTGCCAGCAGTTTTTCCGGCGGAATGGAGACCCAGTACTTC. Translation: CASSFSGGMETQYF. The V gene is TRBV12-3 or TRBV12-4, the J gene TRBJ2-5; D is uncertain. The germline V and J ends were trimmed by 3 bases and 5 bases, with 13 bases remaining between them. This CDR3 has 14 amino acids.

This clonotype has just a few counts. The V and J genes are TRBV6-1 and TRBJ2-7, with 8 positions matching TRBD1. From germline, CDR1 is MNHNS and CDR2 SASEGT. V shed 6 bases, J shed 7 bases, and the junction held 11 bases outside the gene matches. CDR3 length: 14 amino acids. CDR3 region: CASSIVDREGEQYF. CDR3 coding DNA: TGTGCCAGCAGCATTGTGGACAGGGAAGGAGAGCAGTACTTC.

This clonotype was detected ten times or more. The rearrangement joins TRBV27 to TRBJ1-5; D is unclear. V was cut by 6 bases and J by 6 bases, with 15 bases left in between. Germline assignment: CDR1 MNHEY and CDR2 SMNVEV (reference sequence). The CDR3 length is 14 residues. The CDR3, as DNA: TGTGCCAGCAGCTCCGGGATAAACATTCAGCCCCAGCATTTT. This codes for CASSSGINIQPQHF.

This clonotype was counted only a few times. This chain connects TRBV18 to TRBJ2-7, with D maybe TRBD1 (5 bases). Trimming stripped 1 base from V and 0 bases from J, with 13 bases between. The germline V gene has CDR1 KGHSH and CDR2 LQKENI. The CDR3 covers 16 residues. CDR3 nucleotides: TGTGCCAGCTCACCACTTGGGGCAGGAATCTCCTACGAGCAGTACTTC. Encoded protein: CASSPLGAGISYEQYF.

This clonotype was detected many times. CDR3: CASSLGSVGNNEQFF. CDR3 coding DNA: TGTGCCAGCAGTTTGGGTAGCGTTGGAAACAATGAGCAGTTCTTC. This chain connects TRBV28 to TRBJ2-1; D possibly corresponds to TRBD2 (5 bases). V was shortened by 3 bases and J by 5 bases, with 14 bases between the two germline ends. The length of the CDR3 is 15 residues. Germline loops: CDR1 MDHEN, CDR2 SYDVKM.

The V gene is TRBV10-2, the J gene TRBJ1-2; a possible D gene is TRBD1 (6 bases). Deletions cut 1 base from V and 8 bases from J, with 11 bases between. Germline V gives CDR1 WSHSY, CDR2 SAAADI. The CDR3 sequence is 13 residues long. In nucleotides, the CDR3 is TGCGCCAGCAGTGAGTTTACAGGGACGGGCTACACCTTC. Its translation is CASSEFTGTGYTF.

Ten or more counts support this clonotype. J is TRBJ2-7 and V is TRBV27, with 7 positions matching TRBD2. CDR3 length: 15 residues. V was pared by 3 bases and J by 0 bases, with 5 bases of the junction left unmatched. Germline values: CDR1 MNHEY, CDR2 SMNVEV (reference sequence). CDR3 in DNA: TGTGCCAGCAGTTTCCTGGGAGGGACCTCCTACGAGCAGTACTTC. As protein: CASSFLGGTSYEQYF.

Turning to this clonotype: One base away lies a much larger clone, so this may be a sequencing read error. This chain uses TRBV29-1 with TRBJ2-3; 16 nucleotides agree with TRBD2. This CDR3 spans 15 amino acids. Germline CDR1 and CDR2: SQVTM and ANQGSEA. Losses at the gene ends were 6 bases for V and 4 bases for J; bases not matched to a gene: 4. CDR3 DNA: TGCAGCGTGGCGGGACTAGCGGGAGGGCCAGATACGCAGTATTTT. Residues: CSVAGLAGGPDTQYF.

This chain connects TRBV20-1 to TRBJ2-5; D is possibly TRBD1 or TRBD2 (5 bases each). Trimming pared 6 bases from V and 2 bases from J, leaving 31 bases between. The CDR3 is made up of 19 amino acids. Germline lookup yields CDR1 DFQATT and CDR2 SNEGSKA (reference sequence). CDR3 DNA: TGCAGTGCGGAACTAACCTCCGGGACGGATTCGGAATCGCAAGAGACCCAGTACTTC. This codes for CSAELTSGTDSESQETQYF.

The V call is TRBV6-2 or TRBV6-3, the J call TRBJ2-1; the D is unclear. Germline-derived CDR1 and CDR2 are MNHEY and SVGEGT. The CDR3 extends over 12 amino acids. The V end was cut by 6 bases, the J end by 7 bases, with 10 bases between. The CDR3 region is CASRILGNEQFF. The DNA for the CDR3 is TGTGCCAGCAGAATACTCGGGAATGAGCAGTTCTTC.

The V and J genes are TRBV5-1 and TRBJ2-7; D remains unclear. The CDR3 totals 14 residues. Germline V CDR1 and CDR2: SGHRS, YFSETQ. Trimming cost V 3 bases and J 6 bases, with 16 bases left between them. The CDR3 DNA reads TGCGCCAGCAGCTCGGAGTTGAATCTCGCCGAGCAGTACTTC. Encoded protein: CASSSELNLAEQYF.

This chain connects TRBV10-3 to TRBJ2-1; 11 bases map to TRBD2. V shed 10 bases, J shed 4 bases, and the junction held 6 bases outside the gene matches. Per germline, CDR1 ENHRY and CDR2 SYGVKD. The CDR3 runs to 14 residues. CDR3 in amino acids: CATMTSGAYNEQFF. The CDR3 nucleotides read TGTGCCACCATGACTAGCGGGGCTTACAATGAGCAGTTCTTC.